A selection of T cell receptor beta chains follows, all from one sample in a study of response to subunit inactivated influenza vaccine. TCRdb reanalysed the RT-PCR reads using MiXCR and keeps one entry per CDR3 protein. Among some 500,000 distinct CDR3 sequences listed, roughly 13% were seen once. The source material was PBMCs from blood, sampled 45 days after vaccination. All receptors derive from a man in his fifties who received an inactivated influenza vaccine. Each CDR3 is given with its conserved first and last residue. The D gene is left open where the match is weak. Not every row has a clone size; where given, it reads once, few, many or a size class.

TRBV12-3/TRBV12-4,14,few,TRBJ2-5,TRBD1,TGTGCCAGCAGTCAGTGGGACAGTCAAGAGACCCAGTACTTC,CASSQWDSQETQYF
TRBV12-3/TRBV12-4,14,few,TRBJ1-1,-,TGTGCCAGCAGTTTGATCAGGGGCAGCACTGAAGCTTTCTTT,CASSLIRGSTEAFF
TRBV6-1,15,few,TRBJ1-1,-,TGTGCCAGCAGACCGGATAGGGTTGTGGGGACTGAAGCTTTCTTT,CASRPDRVVGTEAFF
TRBV4-2,16,-,TRBJ2-1,-,TGTGCCAGCAGCCAAGCCGGGGTGCGGGGTGTCAATGAGCAGTTCTTC,CASSQAGVRGVNEQFF
TRBV12-3/TRBV12-4,14,few,TRBJ2-5,-,TGTGCCAGCAGTTCGGCGGTGGGGGGAGAGACCCAGTACTTC,CASSSAVGGETQYF
TRBV20-1,13,few,TRBJ2-7,-,TGCAGTGCTAGAGAGGGGGGCAACTACGAGCAGTACTTC,CSAREGGNYEQYF
TRBV5-6,15,many,TRBJ2-2,TRBD1,TGTGCCAGCAGCTCGGGACAGGCAGTAACCGGGGAGCTGTTTTTT,CASSSGQAVTGELFF
TRBV20-1,17,-,TRBJ2-2,TRBD2,TGCAGTGCTAGTCGACTAGCGGGAGAGAGTAACACCGGGGAGCTGTTTTTT,CSASRLAGESNTGELFF
TRBV27,14,-,TRBJ1-6,TRBD1,TGTGCCAGCGGCCGGGACAGGGATATTTCACCCCTCCACTTT,CASGRDRDISPLHF
TRBV24-1,14,few,TRBJ2-2,-,TGTGCCACCAGCCCCATCACGAACACCGGGGAGCTGTTTTTT,CATSPITNTGELFF
TRBV12-3/TRBV12-4,14,many,TRBJ2-5,TRBD1,TGTGCCAGCAGTCCCAGACAGGGGGCGGAGACCCAGTACTTC,CASSPRQGAETQYF
TRBV20-1,11,-,TRBJ1-6,-,TGCAGTGCTAGAGAGGCTAAACCCCTCCACTTT,CSAREAKPLHF
TRBV5-1,13,many,TRBJ1-6,-,TGCGCCAGCAGCCCAAGCGAGGGCTCACCCCTCCACTTT,CASSPSEGSPLHF
TRBV15,16,few,TRBJ2-4,TRBD1,TGTGCCACCAGCAGCCTGACAGGGGAAGCCAAAAACATTCAGTACTTC,CATSSLTGEAKNIQYF
TRBV30,14,-,TRBJ2-7,TRBD1,TGTGCCTGGAGCGAGGGACAGATTCTTAACGAGCAGTACTTC,CAWSEGQILNEQYF
TRBV4-2,15,-,TRBJ1-6,-,TGTGCCAGCAGCCAAGAATCAGGGACTACGGCACCCCTCCACTTT,CASSQESGTTAPLHF
TRBV15,17,-,TRBJ2-6,TRBD1,TGTGCCACCAGCACCGGGACAGGGAGCTCTGGGGCCAACGTCCTGACTTTC,CATSTGTGSSGANVLTF
TRBV28,12,few,TRBJ2-3,TRBD2,TGTGCCAGCAGTTTTCGACGGGAGGCGCAGTATTTT,CASSFRREAQYF
TRBV29-1,14,-,TRBJ2-5,-,TGCAGCGTCGCTGCTCAGAGCCTCCAAGAGACCCAGTACTTC,CSVAAQSLQETQYF
TRBV4-2,15,many,TRBJ2-1,TRBD2,TGTGCCAGCAGCCACTTAGCGGGAGGGGTAAATGAGCAGTTCTTC,CASSHLAGGVNEQFF
TRBV4-1,16,-,TRBJ1-5,-,TGCGCCAGCAGCCAAGAGGGCGGGGTAGGCAATCAGCCCCAGCATTTT,CASSQEGGVGNQPQHF
TRBV2,13,-,TRBJ2-1,-,TGTGCCAGCAGTTTGGACAACCACAATGAGCAGTTCTTC,CASSLDNHNEQFF
TRBV29-1,13,many,TRBJ2-4,TRBD2,TGCAGCGGGTTAGCGGGGTCCAAAAACATTCAGTACTTC,CSGLAGSKNIQYF
TRBV6-1,13,-,TRBJ2-1,-,TGTGCCAGCAGTAGAACACAACACAATGAGCAGTTCTTC,CASSRTQHNEQFF